The TCR beta chain under discussion was sequenced for a study of read filtering for tumor transcriptome and immune sequencing. Study information: R-ISS stage counts were 8 for I, roughly 16 for II, 7 for III. Regarding the study as a whole: IR-seq captured clonotypes deeper and more reliably than RNA-seq. Roughly 80% of IR-seq clonotypes had one read, totaling around 4% of reads; RNA-seq: about 74% and 41%.

The library was built from about 400 ng RNA with molecular barcoded adaptors for alpha/delta and beta/gamma chains. TCRdb re-called the reads through MiXCR, storing one row per CDR3 protein. The sample carries about 130,000 distinct CDR3 sequences, around 13% recorded once. Trimming at V came to 6 bases and at J to 8 bases, leaving 14 bases not matched to a gene. This CDR3 has 15 residues. Germline-derived CDR1 and CDR2 are LGHDT and YNNKEL (reference sequence). Concerning this clonotype itself: No antigen is known for it.

The TCR was taken from a donor over 35 with multiple myeloma. Sequencing was done on a sample of a population of CD138-negative cells sorted from bone marrow. The J gene is TRBJ1-2, the V gene TRBV3-1; TRBD1 matches at 8 bases. The DNA for the CDR3 is TGTGCCAGCAGTCGCGGACAGGGAGAAGTAGGCGGCTACACCTTC. Amino acid sequence: CASSRGQGEVGGYTF.